The entry below describes one T cell receptor beta chain. Trimming cost V 6 bases and J 5 bases, with 16 bases left between them. The CDR3 loop spans 14 amino acids. Germline CDR1 MGHRA, CDR2 YSYEKL. This sample stems from a study of T cell changes during pregnancy in multiple sclerosis. The protocol was immunoSEQ multiplex PCR, while the TCRdb copy is restricted to in-frame clones and leaves out a portion. The profile shows approximately 65,000 clones, around 92% of them singletons. The rearrangement links TRBV4-1 to TRBJ1-1; D is possibly TRBD1 (6 bases). The TCR was taken from a female donor in good health, enrolled as a control in a pregnancy study. Here the sequenced sample was CD8+ T cells from peripheral blood mononuclear cells, taken in the third trimester of pregnancy. CDR3 coding DNA: TGCGCCAGCAGTCGAGGGGGTAGTAAAACTGAAGCTTTCTTT. This encodes CASSRGGSKTEAFF.